This is a list of T cell receptor beta chains from one sample in a study of blood T cells in healthy people across ages. A single record per CDR3 protein comes from TCRdb applying MiXCR to the 5' RACE reads. The sample lists 1.5 million to 2 million distinct CDR3 sequences; roughly 43% were seen once. The specimen sequenced was blood. The receptors were sampled from a human donor in good health. Each CDR3 is given without its conserved first and last residue. The D gene is left open where the match is weak.

j_call d_call v_call cdr3_aa
TRBJ2-1 TRBD1 TRBV11-3 ASSFYQGANEQF
TRBJ2-3 . TRBV14 ASSPLVDGFTDTQY
. . TRBV6-2/TRBV6-3 ASSYIGSLYEQY
TRBJ1-1 . TRBV3-1 ASSQALPGRGGSTEAF
TRBJ2-1 . TRBV7-4 ASSFYYTRDTLYNEQF
TRBJ1-2 . TRBV7-4 ASSYTKTRRGYT
TRBJ1-4 . TRBV10-3 AIRGATNEKLF
TRBJ2-1 . TRBV4-3 ASSQVRGVMSYNEQF
TRBJ2-3 TRBD2 TRBV7-9 ASRHPRGGDERDTQY
TRBJ1-2 TRBD1 TRBV6-1 ASSESGQGNGYT
TRBJ1-2 . TRBV6-1 ASSEWKGEST
TRBJ1-2 TRBD1 TRBV28 ASSSRDREDNYGYT
TRBJ1-2 . TRBV29-1 SVEGPGTASPYGYT
TRBJ2-5 . TRBV20-1 SARGYNDQETQY
TRBJ1-1 . TRBV29-1 SVEVTGQMNTEAF
TRBJ2-1 . TRBV27 ASSLRRASDNEQF
TRBJ2-6 TRBD1 TRBV10-3 AISGDSVSGANVLT
TRBJ2-6 TRBD1 TRBV5-6 ASSPDGQGAFSGANVLT
TRBJ2-1 . TRBV7-2 ASSFRTDDEQF
TRBJ2-1 . TRBV29-1 SVLGLDYQSYNEQF
TRBJ1-5 . TRBV20-1 SARGPGLPNQPQH
TRBJ2-1 . TRBV29-1 SVEDRRIYNEQF
TRBJ1-2 TRBD1 TRBV9 ASSVGLGQGPGYT